Sequencing of this T cell receptor beta chain was carried out in a study of blood T cell repertoires in COVID-19. Study in general: Samples came from the United States, Italy and Spain, spanning acute and convalescent COVID-19. Sources were T cells, B-cell-depleted T cells, or PBMCs; the material itself was cDNA or gDNA.

Original processing methods: Reference gene primer amplification yielded estimated nucleated cell counts. Method: immunoSEQ multiplex PCR; TCRdb's copy keeps in-frame clones and lacks some. V and J calls and clone size are as listed in that table; D and trimming were resolved from the DNA. The table lists 250,000 to 350,000 clones, 87% of them singletons. The CDR3 has 17 residues. Trimming cost V 3 bases and J 2 bases; bases outside gene matches: 9. Germline lookup yields CDR1 SGHKS and CDR2 YYEKEE (reference sequence). This rearrangement joins TRBV5-5 to TRBJ1-3; 9 nucleotides match TRBD1. This receptor was identified in a man aged 18 to 29 with active or convalescent COVID-19. The source material was peripheral blood. The CDR3 DNA is TGTGCCAGCAGCTCCTCGTGGGACAGGGCTGCTGGAAACACCATATATTTT. Translating gives CASSSSWDRAAGNTIYF.